Listed here is a single T cell receptor (beta chain). Germline CDR1 reads MNHEY; CDR2 reads SMNVEV (reference sequence). The CDR3 runs to 17 residues. V was pared by 2 bases and J by 4 bases, with 11 bases of the junction left unmatched. The repertoire was sequenced with immunoSEQ multiplex PCR; TCRdb's copy has only in-frame clones and lacks some. The sample contains 70,000 to 95,000 clones, just under 95% of which appear only once. These data come from a study of technical replicates of blood from a handful of donors. The sequenced sample was T cells isolated from PBMCs. The rearrangement uses TRBV27 and TRBJ1-3, with 7 nucleotides matching TRBD1. The source is a human donor in good health. The CDR3 nucleotides read TGTGCCAGCAGTTTACCTCCAAACAGGGGCGAAGGAAACACCATATATTTT. Its translation is CASSLPPNRGEGNTIYF.